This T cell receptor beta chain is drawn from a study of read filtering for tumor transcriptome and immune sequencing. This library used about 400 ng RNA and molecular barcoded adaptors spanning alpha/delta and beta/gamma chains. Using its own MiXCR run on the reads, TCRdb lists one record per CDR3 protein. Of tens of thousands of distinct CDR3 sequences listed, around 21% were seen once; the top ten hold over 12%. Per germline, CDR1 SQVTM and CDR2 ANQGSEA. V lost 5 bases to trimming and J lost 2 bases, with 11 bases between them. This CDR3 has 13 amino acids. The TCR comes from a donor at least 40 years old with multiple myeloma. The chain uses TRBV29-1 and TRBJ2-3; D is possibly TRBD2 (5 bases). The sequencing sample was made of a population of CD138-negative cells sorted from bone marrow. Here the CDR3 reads CSVTSGITDTQYF. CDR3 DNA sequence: TGCAGCGTTACCAGCGGAATCACAGATACGCAGTATTTT.